This T cell receptor (beta chain) is drawn from a study of post-analysis software for immune sequencing data. Concerning this clonotype: The antigen remains undetermined.

Included in the TCR beta cDNA libraries were unique molecular identifiers. TCRdb passed the PCR reads through MiXCR, listing each CDR3 protein once. Of about 760,000 distinct CDR3 sequences in the sample, around 27% were seen once. The CDR3 spans 14 residues. After removal of 5 bases from V and 4 bases from J, the junction contained 6 bases not matched to a gene. The germline V gene encodes CDR1 SGHRS and CDR2 YFSETQ. Study-wide findings and caveats: The study found significantly lower normalized Chao1 diversity in multiple sclerosis patients than in controls. About five TRBV segments appeared more often in patients than in controls, and TRBV5-6, TRBV5-1 and TRBV20-1 were among these.

This chain joins TRBV5-1 and TRBJ2-7, with TRBD2 matching over 10 bases. The sequence was collected from a girl between 5 and 17 years old with multiple sclerosis. Sequenced input: blood. CDR3 amino acids: CASSRRTSGYEQYF. The CDR3 nucleotides read TGCGCCAGCAGTAGGAGGACTAGCGGTTACGAGCAGTACTTC.